The clone carrying this T cell receptor beta chain was detected only once. This entry comes from a study of blood T cell repertoires in COVID-19. Using immunoSEQ multiplex PCR, the repertoire was profiled, and TCRdb retains in-frame clones only, with some absent. The data contain fewer than 350,000 clones, more than 80% of them singletons. Trimming removed 0 bases from V and 4 bases from J; junction bases left unmatched: 12. The length of the CDR3 is 19 residues. Germline loops: CDR1 MGHRA, CDR2 YSYEKL. The sequenced material came from PBMCs or T cells enriched from blood (not recorded which). V usage is TRBV4-1 and J usage is TRBJ2-1; 10 bases are a match to TRBD1. The clonotype originates from a woman aged 25 to 45 with acute COVID-19. The chain's CDR3 is CASSQDPTGGLVRYNEQFF. As DNA, the CDR3 is TGCGCCAGCAGCCAAGATCCGACAGGGGGCCTCGTCAGGTACAATGAGCAGTTCTTC.